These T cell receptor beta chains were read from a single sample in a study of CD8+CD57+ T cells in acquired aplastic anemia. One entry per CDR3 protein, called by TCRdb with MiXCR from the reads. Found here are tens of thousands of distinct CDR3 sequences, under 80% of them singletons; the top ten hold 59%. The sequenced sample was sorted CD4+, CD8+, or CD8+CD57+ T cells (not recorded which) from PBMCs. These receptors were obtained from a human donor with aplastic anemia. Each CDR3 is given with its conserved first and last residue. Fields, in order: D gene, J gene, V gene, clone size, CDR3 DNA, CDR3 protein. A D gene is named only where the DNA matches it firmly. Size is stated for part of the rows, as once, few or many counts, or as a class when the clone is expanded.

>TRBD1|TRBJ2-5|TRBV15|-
TGTGCCACCAGGGGGATAGGGGGCCCCGGGACCCAGTACTTC
CATRGIGGPGTQYF
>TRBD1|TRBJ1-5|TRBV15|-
TGTGCCACCAGCAGGGAGGGACAGTCTAGCGATCAGCCCCAGCATTTT
CATSREGQSSDQPQHF
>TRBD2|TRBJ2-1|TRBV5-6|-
TGTGCCAGCAGCTTCGGGCAGCGGGAGTACAATGAGCAGTTCTTC
CASSFGQREYNEQFF
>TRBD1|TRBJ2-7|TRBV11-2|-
TGTGCCAGCAGCTTAGGGACGGGACAGGGTTACTACGAGCAGTACTTC
CASSLGTGQGYYEQYF
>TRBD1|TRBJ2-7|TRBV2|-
TGTGCCAGCAGTGAATTCGTAGGACAGGGCTACGAGCAGTACTTC
CASSEFVGQGYEQYF
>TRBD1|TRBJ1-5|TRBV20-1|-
TGCAGTCACGCACTTGGGGAAGGGGGCAGCAATCAGCCCCAGCATTTT
CSHALGEGGSNQPQHF
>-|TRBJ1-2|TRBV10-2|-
TGCGCCAGCAGTGCTAACTATGGCTACACCTTC
CASSANYGYTF
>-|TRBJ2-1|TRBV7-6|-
TGTGCCAGCAGCAAGGGTTCGGGGGTCCTCCCCTACAATGAGCAGTTCTTC
CASSKGSGVLPYNEQFF
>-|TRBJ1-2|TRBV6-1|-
TGTGCCAGCAACCTCCCAATAAACTATGGCTACACCTTC
CASNLPINYGYTF
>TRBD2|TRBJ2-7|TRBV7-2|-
TGTGCCAGCAGCCCGACTAGCGGGGGTTACGAGCAGTACTTC
CASSPTSGGYEQYF
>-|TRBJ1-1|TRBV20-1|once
TGCAGTGCTGGAGCAGGGGCCGATGACCCTGAAGCTTTCTTT
CSAGAGADDPEAFF
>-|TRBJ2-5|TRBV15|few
TGTGCCACCAGCAGAGTAGCGGAACAAGAGACCCAGTACTTC
CATSRVAEQETQYF
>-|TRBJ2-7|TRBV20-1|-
TGCAGTGCTAGAGATCACGTTACTAGAATTAGCTACGAGCAGTACTTC
CSARDHVTRISYEQYF
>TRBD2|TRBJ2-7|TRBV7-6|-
TGTGCCAGCAGCGGAAAGCGGGGGGGTAGCTCCTACGGGCAGTACTTC
CASSGKRGGSSYGQYF
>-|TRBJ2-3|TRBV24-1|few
TGTGCCACCAGTCTGGGGGCAGATACGCAGTATTTT
CATSLGADTQYF
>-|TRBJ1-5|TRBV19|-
TGTGCCAGTACCAGTGTGGAGGGAGGACGACAGCCCCAGCATTTT
CASTSVEGGRQPQHF
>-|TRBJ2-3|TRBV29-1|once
TGCAGCGTTGAATCGGGGGACGGCACAGATACGCAGTATTTT
CSVESGDGTDTQYF
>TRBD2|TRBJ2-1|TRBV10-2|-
TGCGCCAGCAGTGAGTCGAGCGGGGGGGTCGGTGAGCAGTTCTTC
CASSESSGGVGEQFF
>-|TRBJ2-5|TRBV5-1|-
TGCGCCAGCAGCGGGGGACTCGGGGAGACCCAGTACTTC
CASSGGLGETQYF
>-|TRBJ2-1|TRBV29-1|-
TGCAGCGCCACGAACGCCAGGACGGCTGAGCAGTTCTTC
CSATNARTAEQFF
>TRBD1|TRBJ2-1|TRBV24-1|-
TGTGCCACAAGGGACAGGGGGGGGAATGAGCAGTTCTTC
CATRDRGGNEQFF
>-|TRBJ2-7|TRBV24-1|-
TGTGCCACCAGTGACAGGGCCTACGAGCAGTACTTC
CATSDRAYEQYF
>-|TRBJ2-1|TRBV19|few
TGTGCCAGTAGTATCCCCAGGGTCCACAATGAGCAGTTCTTC
CASSIPRVHNEQFF
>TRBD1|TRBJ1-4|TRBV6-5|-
TGTACCAGCAGTTACTCCACAGGGGGAAAACTGTTTTTT
CTSSYSTGGKLFF
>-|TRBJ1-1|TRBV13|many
TGTGCCAGCAGCTTCTCGACACAGGGGAACACTGAAGCTTTCTTT
CASSFSTQGNTEAFF
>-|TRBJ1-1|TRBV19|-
TGTGCCAGTAGTAATCCTGGGAACACTGAAGCTTTCTTT
CASSNPGNTEAFF
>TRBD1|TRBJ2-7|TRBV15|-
TGTGCCACCAGCACTCCGGGACAGGGGGCGCGGGAGCAGTACTTC
CATSTPGQGAREQYF
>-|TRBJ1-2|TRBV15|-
TGTGCCACCAGCAGAGATCTCGAGGGAGGTAACTATGGCTACACCTTC
CATSRDLEGGNYGYTF
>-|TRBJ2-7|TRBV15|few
TGTGCCACCAGCAGTAGGACGGAGATCCCCTACGAGCAGTACTTC
CATSSRTEIPYEQYF
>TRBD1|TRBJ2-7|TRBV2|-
TGTGCCAGCAGACGGGACAGCAACTACGAGCAGTACTTC
CASRRDSNYEQYF
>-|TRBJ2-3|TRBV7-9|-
TGTGCCAGCAACGCCCCAATGTCTGATACGCAGTATTTT
CASNAPMSDTQYF
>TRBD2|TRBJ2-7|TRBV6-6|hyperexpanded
TGTGCCAGCAGTTACTCTCCAGGGAGGGACGAGCAGTACTTC
CASSYSPGRDEQYF
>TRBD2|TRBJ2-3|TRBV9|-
TGTGCCAGCAGCCGAGGGACTAGCGGGGGGTGGACAGATACGCAGTATTTT
CASSRGTSGGWTDTQYF
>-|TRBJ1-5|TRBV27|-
TGTGCCAGCAGTTTATCGGCAGGGTTTGACAATCAGCCCCAGCATTTT
CASSLSAGFDNQPQHF
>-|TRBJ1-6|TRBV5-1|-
TGCGCCAGCAGGCCGGGACTCTGGGGGATGAATTCACCCCTCCACTTT
CASRPGLWGMNSPLHF
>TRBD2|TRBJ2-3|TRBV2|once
TGTGCCACCAGTGCGGCGACTAGCAGAGATACGCAGTATTTT
CATSAATSRDTQYF
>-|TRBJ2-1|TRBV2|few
TGTGCCAGCAGTGAGGACCATGAGCAGTTCTTC
CASSEDHEQFF
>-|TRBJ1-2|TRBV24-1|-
TGTGCCACCAGTGAGTCAGGGTTCGGCTACACCTTC
CATSESGFGYTF
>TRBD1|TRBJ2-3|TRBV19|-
TGTGCCAGTCCTCCGGGACAGATATACACAGATACGCAGTATTTT
CASPPGQIYTDTQYF
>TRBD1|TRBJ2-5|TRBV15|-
TGTGCTAGGGACAGGCGCCGGGAGACCCAGTACTTC
CARDRRRETQYF
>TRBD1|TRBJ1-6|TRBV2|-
TGTGCCAGCAGTGAAGGGACAGGGGGATCACCCCTCCACTTT
CASSEGTGGSPLHF
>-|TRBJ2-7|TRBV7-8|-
TGTGCCAGCAGCCCCAATCGAGGGAGGGGGAAGGAGCAGTACTTC
CASSPNRGRGKEQYF
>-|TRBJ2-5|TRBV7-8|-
TGTGCCAGCAGCTTAGGGGGAAGGGAGACCCAGTACTTC
CASSLGGRETQYF
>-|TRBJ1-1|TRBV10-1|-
TGCGCCAGCAGGATCGCGGAGGGGGGCACTGAAGCTTTCTTT
CASRIAEGGTEAFF
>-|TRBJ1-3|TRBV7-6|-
TGTGCCAGCTTCCCCTTGGGGTCCGGAAACGCCATATATTTT
CASFPLGSGNAIYF